The rows below give T cell receptor beta chains drawn from one sample of a study of shared clonotypes between healthy human individuals. Here immunoSEQ multiplex PCR was the method, and the copy in TCRdb shows in-frame clones only, minus some. Counted here are more than 2 million clones, over 85% occurring once; the ten biggest clones make up 0.13%. What was sequenced was naive CD4+ T cells sorted from blood. These receptors were taken from a man between 18 and 35 years old in good health. Both conserved end residues are part of each CDR3. Each record gives: clone size, J gene, D gene, V gene, CDR3 protein, CDR3 DNA. The D gene is left open where the match is weak. Size values are once, few and many counts, or a class for expanded clones, and some rows have none.

size: .
J: TRBJ2-7
D: .
V: TRBV10-3
CDR3: CAISEKGTNYEQYF
DNA: TGTGCCATCAGTGAGAAGGGGACCAACTACGAGCAGTACTTC

size: .
J: TRBJ1-1
D: .
V: TRBV6-1
CDR3: CASSPSRGLGTEAFF
DNA: TGTGCCAGCAGCCCCAGCCGGGGACTGGGCACTGAAGCTTTCTTT

size: .
J: TRBJ2-7
D: TRBD2
V: TRBV29-1
CDR3: CSVEETSGYEQYF
DNA: TGCAGCGTTGAAGAGACTAGCGGCTACGAGCAGTACTTC

size: .
J: TRBJ1-5
D: .
V: TRBV6-1
CDR3: CASKPGSNQPQHF
DNA: TGTGCCAGCAAGCCTGGCTCCAATCAGCCCCAGCATTTT

size: .
J: TRBJ2-5
D: .
V: TRBV5-1
CDR3: CASSFGIAGPQETQYF
DNA: TGCGCCAGCAGCTTTGGGATCGCGGGGCCCCAAGAGACCCAGTACTTC

size: .
J: TRBJ2-7
D: .
V: TRBV5-1
CDR3: CASSWAGQTYEQYF
DNA: TGCGCCAGCAGCTGGGCGGGACAGACCTACGAGCAGTACTTC

size: once
J: TRBJ1-3
D: .
V: TRBV7-9
CDR3: CASSEGLGNTIYF
DNA: TGTGCCAGCAGCGAGGGACTGGGAAACACCATATATTTT

size: .
J: TRBJ1-1
D: .
V: TRBV11-2
CDR3: CASSLGRATEAFF
DNA: TGTGCCAGCAGCTTAGGTCGGGCCACTGAAGCTTTCTTT

size: .
J: TRBJ2-4
D: .
V: TRBV11-2
CDR3: CASSPRGGPLAKNIQYF
DNA: TGTGCCAGCAGCCCCAGGGGCGGACCCCTAGCCAAAAACATTCAGTACTTC

size: .
J: TRBJ2-7
D: TRBD1
V: TRBV30
CDR3: CAWSVSGQGVYEQYF
DNA: TGTGCCTGGAGTGTTTCGGGACAGGGGGTCTACGAGCAGTACTTC

size: .
J: TRBJ1-6
D: TRBD1
V: TRBV25-1
CDR3: CASSELGQKNSPLHF
DNA: TGTGCCAGCAGTGAACTGGGACAGAAGAATTCACCCCTCCACTTT

size: .
J: TRBJ1-1
D: .
V: TRBV6-1
CDR3: CASSGDSRVTEAFF
DNA: TGTGCCAGCAGCGGTGACAGCCGAGTGACTGAAGCTTTCTTT

size: .
J: TRBJ2-7
D: .
V: TRBV5-1
CDR3: CASSLGGTIHEQYF
DNA: TGCGCCAGCAGCTTGGGCGGGACGATCCACGAGCAGTACTTC

size: .
J: TRBJ2-1
D: .
V: TRBV4-3
CDR3: CASSLLQGLGANEQFF
DNA: TGCGCCAGCAGCCTCCTACAGGGCCTAGGGGCCAATGAGCAGTTCTTC

size: .
J: TRBJ2-7
D: .
V: TRBV20-1
CDR3: CSPRVHEQYF
DNA: TGCAGTCCACGGGTCCACGAGCAGTACTTC

size: .
J: TRBJ2-6
D: .
V: TRBV5-1
CDR3: CASSLTGATGANVLTF
DNA: TGCGCCAGCAGCTTAACCGGGGCAACCGGGGCCAACGTCCTGACTTTC

size: .
J: TRBJ2-1
D: TRBD1
V: TRBV5-1
CDR3: CASSLLTGGGNEQFF
DNA: TGCGCCAGCAGCTTGTTGACAGGGGGTGGCAATGAGCAGTTCTTC

size: .
J: TRBJ1-4
D: .
V: TRBV2
CDR3: CASSEGTEKLFF
DNA: TGTGCCAGCAGTGAAGGTACTGAAAAACTGTTTTTT

size: .
J: TRBJ2-7
D: .
V: TRBV5-6
CDR3: CASSYVDRPRYEQYF
DNA: TGTGCCAGCAGCTATGTAGACAGGCCTCGGTACGAGCAGTACTTC

size: .
J: TRBJ2-1
D: .
V: TRBV28
CDR3: CASSNNEQFF
DNA: TGTGCCAGCAGTAACAATGAGCAGTTCTTC

size: .
J: TRBJ2-7
D: .
V: TRBV5-4
CDR3: CASSQSSYEQYF
DNA: TGTGCCAGCAGCCAAAGCTCCTACGAGCAGTACTTC

size: .
J: TRBJ1-1
D: .
V: TRBV29-1
CDR3: CSVEPHLRVEAFF
DNA: TGCAGCGTTGAACCACACCTAAGAGTTGAAGCTTTCTTT

size: .
J: TRBJ1-1
D: .
V: TRBV19
CDR3: CASSMKGPTEAFF
DNA: TGTGCCAGTAGTATGAAGGGGCCCACTGAAGCTTTCTTT

size: .
J: TRBJ1-4
D: .
V: TRBV6-6
CDR3: CASSYSTGILFF
DNA: TGTGCCAGCAGTTACTCGACGGGAATTCTGTTTTTT

size: once
J: TRBJ2-5
D: TRBD2
V: TRBV7-8
CDR3: CASSLIAAGSAGGTTRETQYF
DNA: TGTGCCAGCAGCTTAATCGCTGCGGGCAGCGCGGGGGGTACGACCCGAGAGACCCAGTACTTC

size: .
J: TRBJ2-5
D: .
V: TRBV4-3
CDR3: CASSRGIGETQYF
DNA: TGCGCCAGCAGCCGCGGGATCGGAGAGACCCAGTACTTC

size: .
J: TRBJ2-5
D: .
V: TRBV2
CDR3: CASSTGIQETQYF
DNA: TGTGCCAGCAGCACCGGGATCCAAGAGACCCAGTACTTC

size: .
J: TRBJ2-7
D: TRBD1
V: TRBV7-2
CDR3: CASSLVWDRVPEQYF
DNA: TGTGCCAGCAGCTTAGTTTGGGACAGGGTACCCGAGCAGTACTTC

size: .
J: TRBJ1-2
D: TRBD1
V: TRBV7-2
CDR3: CASSFYQTGLGYTF
DNA: TGTGCCAGCAGCTTTTATCAGACAGGGCTTGGCTACACCTTC

size: .
J: TRBJ2-1
D: TRBD1
V: TRBV28
CDR3: CASLHRGRGLWSYNEQFF
DNA: TGTGCCAGCCTGCACAGGGGTAGGGGGTTATGGTCCTACAATGAGCAGTTCTTC

size: once
J: TRBJ1-2
D: .
V: TRBV11-2
CDR3: CASSSAGRAVYGYTF
DNA: TGTGCCAGCAGCTCGGCCGGCAGGGCGGTCTATGGCTACACCTTC

size: .
J: TRBJ2-5
D: .
V: TRBV5-1
CDR3: CASSRSGETQYF
DNA: TGCGCCAGCAGCCGCTCCGGGGAGACCCAGTACTTC

size: .
J: TRBJ1-2
D: TRBD1
V: TRBV2
CDR3: CASSTRQGQGYTF
DNA: TGTGCCAGCAGCACCAGACAGGGGCAAGGCTACACCTTC

size: .
J: TRBJ2-3
D: .
V: TRBV28
CDR3: CASSFRGGTDTQYF
DNA: TGTGCCAGCAGTTTTAGGGGGGGTACAGATACGCAGTATTTT

size: .
J: TRBJ1-5
D: .
V: TRBV5-1
CDR3: CASSLDSAGNQPQHF
DNA: TGCGCCAGCAGCTTGGATAGCGCAGGTAATCAGCCCCAGCATTTT

size: .
J: TRBJ2-7
D: .
V: TRBV6-1
CDR3: CASSEVHGGPYEQYF
DNA: TGTGCCAGCAGTGAAGTCCATGGGGGTCCCTACGAGCAGTACTTC

size: .
J: TRBJ2-6
D: TRBD1
V: TRBV19
CDR3: CASRRTGEANVLTF
DNA: TGTGCCAGTAGGAGGACAGGGGAGGCCAACGTCCTGACTTTC

size: .
J: TRBJ1-4
D: TRBD1
V: TRBV28
CDR3: CASTLKGQGATREKLFF
DNA: TGTGCCAGCACCTTGAAAGGGCAGGGGGCTACTAGGGAAAAACTGTTTTTT

size: .
J: TRBJ1-1
D: .
V: TRBV7-2
CDR3: CASSPAARGEAFF
DNA: TGTGCCAGCAGCCCAGCGGCCAGGGGAGAAGCTTTCTTT

size: .
J: TRBJ1-6
D: .
V: TRBV5-1
CDR3: CASSFGHDNSPLHF
DNA: TGCGCCAGCAGCTTCGGACACGATAATTCACCCCTCCACTTT

size: .
J: TRBJ1-1
D: .
V: TRBV20-1
CDR3: CSADTNTEAFF
DNA: TGCAGCGCAGATACGAACACTGAAGCTTTCTTT

size: .
J: TRBJ2-7
D: .
V: TRBV6-1
CDR3: CASSGRQPTYEQYF
DNA: TGTGCCAGCAGTGGCCGACAGCCCACCTACGAGCAGTACTTC

size: .
J: TRBJ1-5
D: .
V: TRBV5-5
CDR3: CASSFVPGGTNQPQHF
DNA: TGTGCCAGCAGCTTCGTTCCAGGTGGGACTAATCAGCCCCAGCATTTT

size: .
J: TRBJ2-7
D: TRBD2
V: TRBV9
CDR3: CASSVGGAGAPVQYF
DNA: TGTGCCAGCAGCGTAGGAGGAGCGGGAGCCCCGGTGCAGTACTTC

size: .
J: TRBJ2-5
D: .
V: TRBV18
CDR3: CASSPLLGETQYF
DNA: TGTGCCAGCTCACCACTGCTCGGGGAGACCCAGTACTTC

size: .
J: TRBJ1-1
D: .
V: TRBV7-9
CDR3: CASNLNSNTEAFF
DNA: TGTGCCAGCAACCTGAACAGCAACACTGAAGCTTTCTTT

size: .
J: TRBJ1-2
D: .
V: TRBV19
CDR3: CASSRVAGPNQNYGYTF
DNA: TGTGCCAGTAGTAGGGTGGCCGGGCCCAACCAAAACTATGGCTACACCTTC

size: .
J: TRBJ1-5
D: TRBD1
V: TRBV28
CDR3: CASIRGGAEGNQPQHF
DNA: TGTGCCAGCATCAGGGGGGGGGCTGAGGGCAATCAGCCCCAGCATTTT

size: .
J: TRBJ2-1
D: .
V: TRBV7-9
CDR3: CASSLAGRGGYNEQFF
DNA: TGTGCCAGCAGCTTAGCGGGTCGTGGGGGTTACAATGAGCAGTTCTTC

size: .
J: TRBJ1-4
D: TRBD1
V: TRBV2
CDR3: CASSEATGREKLFF
DNA: TGTGCCAGCAGTGAAGCGACAGGGCGCGAAAAACTGTTTTTT

size: .
J: TRBJ2-3
D: .
V: TRBV6-5
CDR3: CASGEGDTQYF
DNA: TGTGCCAGCGGAGAAGGAGATACGCAGTATTTT

size: few
J: TRBJ1-3
D: TRBD1
V: TRBV18
CDR3: CASSPGQGASGNTIYF
DNA: TGTGCCAGCTCACCTGGACAGGGGGCATCAGGAAACACCATATATTTT